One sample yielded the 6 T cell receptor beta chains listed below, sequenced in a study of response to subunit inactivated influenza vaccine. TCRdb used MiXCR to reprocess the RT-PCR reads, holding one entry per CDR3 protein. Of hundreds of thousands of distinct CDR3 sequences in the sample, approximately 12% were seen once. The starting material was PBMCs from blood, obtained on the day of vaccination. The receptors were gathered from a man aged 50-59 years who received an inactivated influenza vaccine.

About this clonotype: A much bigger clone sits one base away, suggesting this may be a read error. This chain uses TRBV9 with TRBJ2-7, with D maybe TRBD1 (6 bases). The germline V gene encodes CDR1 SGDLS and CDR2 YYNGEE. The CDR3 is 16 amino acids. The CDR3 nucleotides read TGTGCCAGCAGCGTAGTAGCTGGGGGCAGGGGAAGCGAGAAGTACTTC. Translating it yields CASSVVAGGRGSEKYF.

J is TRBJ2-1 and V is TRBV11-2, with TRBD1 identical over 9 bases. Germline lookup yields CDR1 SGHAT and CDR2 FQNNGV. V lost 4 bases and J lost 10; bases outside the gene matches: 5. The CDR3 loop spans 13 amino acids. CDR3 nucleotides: TGTGCCAGCAGCTCCACCGGGACAGGGGAGCAGTTCTTC. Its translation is CASSSTGTGEQFF.

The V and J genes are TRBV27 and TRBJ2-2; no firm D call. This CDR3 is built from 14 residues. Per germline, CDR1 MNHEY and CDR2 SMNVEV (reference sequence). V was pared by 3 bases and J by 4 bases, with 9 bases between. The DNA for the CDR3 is TGTGCCAGCAGTTTGGGTCGCCCCACCGGGGAGCTGTTTTTT. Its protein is CASSLGRPTGELFF.

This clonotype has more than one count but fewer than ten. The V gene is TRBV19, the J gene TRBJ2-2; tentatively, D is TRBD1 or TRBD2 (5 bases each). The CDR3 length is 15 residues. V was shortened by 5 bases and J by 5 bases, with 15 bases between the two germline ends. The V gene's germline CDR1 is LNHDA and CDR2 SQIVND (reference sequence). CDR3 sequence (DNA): TGTGCCAGTAGTCCTGAGAGGGGACGGACCGGGGAGCTGTTTTTT. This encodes CASSPERGRTGELFF.

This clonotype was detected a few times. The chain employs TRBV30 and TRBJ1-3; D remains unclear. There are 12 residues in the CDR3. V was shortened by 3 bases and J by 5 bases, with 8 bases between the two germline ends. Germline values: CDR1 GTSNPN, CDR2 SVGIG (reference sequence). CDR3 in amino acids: CAWSLNRNTIYF. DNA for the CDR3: TGTGCCTGGAGCCTAAACCGAAACACCATATATTTT.

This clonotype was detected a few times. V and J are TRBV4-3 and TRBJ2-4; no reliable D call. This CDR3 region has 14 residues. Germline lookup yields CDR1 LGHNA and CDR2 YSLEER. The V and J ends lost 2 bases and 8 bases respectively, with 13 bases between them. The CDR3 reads CASSQSVRGDIQYF. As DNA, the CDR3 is TGCGCCAGCAGCCAATCCGTCCGTGGGGACATTCAGTACTTC.